This entry lists 13 T cell receptor beta chains sequenced from one sample in a study of blood T cell repertoires in COVID-19. Data came from immunoSEQ multiplex PCR; TCRdb stores just in-frame clones and leaves some out. Of 100,000 to 150,000 clones in the sample, approximately 89% were seen once. The specimen sequenced was peripheral blood. The receptors stem from a man aged 50-59 years with acute or convalescent COVID-19.

This chain links TRBV5-1 with TRBJ1-1; TRBD1 is a possible D gene (6 bases). Between the trimmed V and J ends, which lost 6 bases and 4 bases, there was a span of 16 bases. Germline lookup yields CDR1 SGHRS and CDR2 YFSETQ. CDR3 length: 14 residues. CDR3 amino acids: CASIPLPGATEAFF. In nucleotides, the CDR3 is TGCGCCAGCATACCCCTCCCAGGGGCCACTGAAGCTTTCTTT.

This clone came up a few times. The chain couples TRBV10-1 to TRBJ1-2, with D unresolved. The CDR3 length is 13 residues. Trimming shortened V by 4 bases and J by 2 bases, and 8 bases separated the two germline ends. The V gene's germline CDR1 is WNHNN and CDR2 SYGVQD (reference sequence). The CDR3, as DNA: TGCGCCAGCAGTGCAGGAAAAAACTATGGCTACACCTTC. Residues: CASSAGKNYGYTF.

The chain couples TRBV5-6 to TRBJ1-1, with 9 bases matching TRBD1. The CDR3 is 17 amino acids. Germline V gives CDR1 SGHDT, CDR2 YYEEEE. Germline trimming cut 4 bases from V and 5 bases from J; bases unmatched to any gene: 15. CDR3 nucleotide sequence: TGTGCCAGCAGCCCGGGACAGGGCCTCTACGAGCGGACTGAAGCTTTCTTT. Residues: CASSPGQGLYERTEAFF.

The chain has TRBV28 and TRBJ1-5, with TRBD1 identical over 7 bases. Losses at the gene ends were 2 bases for V and 3 bases for J; bases not matched to a gene: 4. This CDR3 region has 15 residues. Germline V gene lookup returns CDR1 MDHEN and CDR2 SYDVKM. In DNA, the CDR3 is TGTGCCAGCAGTTTAGGACAGGAAAACAATCAGCCCCAGCATTTT. Its translation: CASSLGQENNQPQHF.

This clone was seen a single time. The genes are TRBV7-2 and TRBJ2-5; D call uncertain. The CDR3 spans 11 residues. Germline assignment: CDR1 SGHTA and CDR2 FQGNSA. V lost 5 bases to trimming and J lost 4 bases, with 5 bases between them. The CDR3 spells CASSPRETQYF. The DNA of the CDR3 is TGTGCCAGCAGCCCCCGAGAGACCCAGTACTTC. Using reference TRBV7-2 and TRBJ2-5 for the parts outside the CDR3, the full variable domain is GAGVSQSPSNKVTEKGKDVELRCDPISGHTALYWYRQSLGQGLEFLIYFQGNSAPDKSGLPSDRFSAERTGGSVSTLTIQRTQQEDSAVYLCASSPRETQYFGPGTRLLVL.

J is TRBJ1-2 and V is TRBV28, with TRBD1 identical over 12 bases. This CDR3 region has 19 residues. J gave up 0 bases and V 4 bases, and 12 bases lay outside the gene matches. CDR1 MDHEN and CDR2 SYDVKM come from the germline V gene. CDR3 nucleotide sequence: TGTGCCAGCAGTTCCCCCGCCGGGACAGGGGGCACGGCTAACTATGGCTACACCTTC. Translated, it gives CASSSPAGTGGTANYGYTF.

The chain is built from TRBV13 and TRBJ1-2, with 10 bases lining up with TRBD1. Germline V CDR1 and CDR2: PRHDT, FYEKMQ (reference sequence). The CDR3 consists of 18 residues. V dropped 5 bases and J dropped 5; count of bases not matched to a gene: 17. The CDR3 loop is CASSQDPRTGGSTYGYTF. The CDR3 coding sequence is TGTGCCAGCAGCCAGGACCCCCGGACAGGGGGGTCTACGTATGGCTACACCTTC.

The table lists this clone with a count of one. The CDR3 reads CASTTRAANSPLHF. CDR3 sequence (DNA): TGTGCCAGTACCACTAGGGCAGCCAATTCACCCCTCCACTTT. The chain links TRBV19 to TRBJ1-6; D gene uncertain. V was clipped by 7 bases and J by 7 bases, with 14 bases between them. Germline CDR1 reads LNHDA; CDR2 reads SQIVND (reference sequence). The CDR3 has 14 residues.

The chain carries TRBV19 and TRBJ2-7; D perhaps matches TRBD1 (6 bases). The germline gives CDR1 LNHDA, CDR2 SQIVND (reference sequence). This CDR3 spans 14 amino acids. Trimming removed 9 bases at V and 1 base at J, with 16 bases between. The CDR3 nucleotides are TGTGCCAGCCGGTCCGGCAGGGGTTCCTACGAGCAGTACTTC. Amino acids: CASRSGRGSYEQYF.

The rearrangement uses TRBV5-1 and TRBJ1-1; a possible D gene is TRBD1 (6 bases). This CDR3 is 14 amino acids long. Trimming took off 2 bases at V and 3 bases at J, with 11 bases between the two ends. CDR1 and CDR2 (germline): SGHRS, YFSETQ. The CDR3 here is CASSLSQGYTEAFF. The CDR3 nucleotides read TGCGCCAGCAGCTTATCCCAGGGGTACACTGAAGCTTTCTTT.

The chain is built from TRBV7-2 and TRBJ2-1; TRBD2 matches at 15 bases. Germline lookup yields CDR1 SGHTA and CDR2 FQGNSA. Unmatched junction bases numbered 8, after V lost 1 base and J lost 10 bases. This CDR3 is built from 17 residues. CDR3 residues: CASSLVAGLAGGYEQFF. The CDR3 DNA reads as TGTGCCAGCAGCTTAGTAGCGGGACTAGCGGGAGGATACGAGCAGTTCTTC.

This clone was observed a handful of times. The J gene is TRBJ2-2, the V gene TRBV6-6; 8 bases agree with TRBD1. V lost 5 bases and J lost 6; bases outside the gene matches: 11. Per germline, CDR1 MNHNY and CDR2 SVGAGI (reference sequence). The CDR3 is made up of 16 amino acids. The CDR3 DNA reads TGTGCCAGCAGTCGACAGGGGCCCCTCTCGGCCGGGGAGCTGTTTTTT. Translated: CASSRQGPLSAGELFF.

The genes are TRBV4-1 and TRBJ1-4, with TRBD1 matching 7 bases. Germline values: CDR1 MGHRA, CDR2 YSYEKL. CDR3 length: 14 amino acids. V lost 4 bases and J lost 4; bases outside the gene matches: 3. The CDR3 sequence is CASSLGQHNEKLFF. In DNA, the CDR3 is TGCGCCAGCAGCCTGGGACAGCATAATGAAAAACTGTTTTTT.